This TCR beta chain emerged from a study of quantifying T cell responses using KT2 cells. Looking at the study overall: cDNA was made from DNase-treated RNA using alpha and beta constant primers.

This clonotype was observed a handful of times. Known numbers of the T cell clone KT2 were added to PBMC. The V gene's germline CDR1 is SGHKS and CDR2 YYEKEE (reference sequence). Trimming cost V 4 bases and J 0 bases, with 16 bases left between them. This CDR3 region has 17 residues. A single-stranded UMI oligo with SP2 sequence was ligated to cDNA 3' ends. First-round PCR used three to four cycles and beta primers RC1.1 and RC1.2 covering TRBC1 and TRBC2. TCRdb redid the calling of the UMI-ligation and nested PCR reads with MiXCR, one entry per CDR3 protein. The profile shows some 43,000 distinct CDR3 sequences, 17% of them singletons.

The sample was PBMCs spiked with cells of the T cell clone KT2. The TCR was taken from a human donor. J is TRBJ1-4 and V is TRBV5-5, with D perhaps matching TRBD1 (6 bases). CDR3 nucleotides: TGTGCCAGCAGCGCAGGACAGACCGGTGCAACTAATGAAAAACTGTTTTTT. This encodes CASSAGQTGATNEKLFF.